This record looks at one TCR beta chain sequence and its context. Antigen specificity is unknown. After removal of 3 bases from V and 4 bases from J, the junction contained 4 bases not matched to a gene. The CDR3 totals 15 residues. Per germline, CDR1 SGDLS and CDR2 YYNGEE. This sample was taken from a study of cytomegalovirus exposure and HLA in healthy donors. The study drew the donors from its approximately 110-subject validation cohort, separate from the roughly 700-subject first cohort. Study conclusions and caveats: The majority of TCR sequences were rare, yet some public TCRs appeared in many donors. According to the study, about 180 TCR beta chains were cytomegalovirus-associated.

Using immunoSEQ multiplex PCR, the repertoire was profiled, and TCRdb retains in-frame clones only, with some absent. The data hold 300,000 to 400,000 clones, with roughly 85% observed a single time. V and J are TRBV9 and TRBJ2-6; 7 nucleotides agree with TRBD1. Sequencing was carried out using PBMCs. This clonotype originated in a woman between 18 and 29 years old in good health and CMV-seronegative. The CDR3 loop reads CASSGTGVGANVLTF. The CDR3 DNA sequence: TGTGCCAGCAGCGGAACAGGGGTCGGGGCCAACGTCCTGACTTTC. The full variable domain, rest sourced from reference TRBV9 and TRBJ2-6, is DSGVTQTPKHLITATGQRVTLRCSPRSGDLSVYWYQQSLDQGLQFLIQYYNGEERAKGNILERFSAQQFPDLHSELNLSSLELGDSALYFCASSGTGVGANVLTFGAGSRLTVL.